These 21 T cell receptor beta chains originate from one sample sequenced in a study of CD8 T cells in ankylosing spondylitis. Study-wide findings and caveats: Seemingly characteristic of ankylosing spondylitis blood was a TCR beta motif consisting of roughly 8 highly homologous variants.

These receptors have no identified antigens. TCRdb processed the 5' RACE reads anew with MiXCR; each CDR3 protein has one entry. Found here are around 140,000 distinct CDR3 sequences, roughly 17% of them singletons; the top ten hold about 30%. Sequencing input: blood, either unsorted or a sorted T cell fraction (not recorded which). The receptors stem from a male donor with ankylosing spondylitis.

This chain joins TRBV7-2 and TRBJ2-7; maybe TRBD2 (5 bases). Per the germline V gene, CDR1 is SGHTA and CDR2 is FQGNSA. This CDR3 has 14 residues. With 3 bases removed from V and 2 bases from J, the gap between germline ends came to 11 bases. CDR3 bases: TGTGCCAGCAGCTTCGGGGAGCCGGCCTACGAGCAGTACTTC. Translating gives CASSFGEPAYEQYF. The whole variable domain, filled in from reference TRBV7-2 and TRBJ2-7, reads GAGVSQSPSNKVTEKGKDVELRCDPISGHTALYWYRQSLGQGLEFLIYFQGNSAPDKSGLPSDRFSAERTGGSVSTLTIQRTQQEDSAVYLCASSFGEPAYEQYFGPGTRLTVT.

This clonotype was seen a handful of times. The chain combines TRBV7-9 with TRBJ2-1; D call uncertain. This CDR3 region has 13 residues. CDR1 is SEHNR, CDR2 FQNEAQ, per germline (reference sequence). Trimming took 3 bases from V and 5 from J, leaving 8 bases between them. The DNA for the CDR3 is TGTGCCAGCAGCTTGGAGCACCACAATGAGCAGTTCTTC. Translation gives CASSLEHHNEQFF.

This clonotype has ten or more counts. The V call is TRBV5-6, the J call TRBJ2-3; D is possibly TRBD1 (6 bases). The CDR3 length is 15 residues. Germline-derived CDR1 and CDR2 are SGHDT and YYEEEE. The ends were cut back, 5 bases at V and 0 bases at J, with 13 bases in the middle. The CDR3: CASSPGQRSTDTQYF. CDR3 sequence (DNA): TGTGCCAGCAGTCCCGGACAGAGGAGCACAGATACGCAGTATTTT.

V usage is TRBV10-1 and J usage is TRBJ2-7, with 11 nucleotides matching TRBD2. Looked up from germline, CDR1 is WNHNN and CDR2 is SYGVQD (reference sequence). This CDR3 has 16 residues. V trimming: 0 bases; J trimming: 6 bases; junction bases outside the gene matches: 7. As DNA, the CDR3 is TGCGCCAGCAGTGAGTCAGGAACTAGCGGGAGAAGCGAGCAGTACTTC. Translating it yields CASSESGTSGRSEQYF.

The genes are TRBV11-1 and TRBJ2-1, with D unresolved. This CDR3 contains 12 residues. V was shortened by 10 bases and J by 7 bases, with 14 bases between the two germline ends. Germline V gene data show CDR1 as SGHAT and CDR2 as FQDESV (reference sequence). CDR3 bases: TGTGCCACCCTGGTGGCTGGAAATGAGCAGTTCTTC. As protein: CATLVAGNEQFF.

The rearrangement joins TRBV4-3 to TRBJ1-4, with D unresolved. CDR3 length: 14 residues. V lost 3 bases and J 2 bases, leaving 7 bases between the germline ends. Per the germline V gene, CDR1 is LGHNA and CDR2 is YSLEER. CDR3 DNA: TGCGCCAGCAGCCAGGGGTGGACTAATGAAAAACTGTTTTTT. Its protein product is CASSQGWTNEKLFF.

In this sample, this clonotype turned up many times. The chain links TRBV6-1 to TRBJ2-1, with TRBD1 as a possible D gene (6 bases). CDR1 is MNHNS, CDR2 SASEGT, per germline. The CDR3 runs to 15 residues. Trimming shortened V by 5 bases and J by 9 bases, and 20 bases separated the two germline ends. CDR3 in DNA: TGTGCCAGCAGTCGCCGACAGGCCTTTTGGAGTGAGCAGTTCTTC. Its translation: CASSRRQAFWSEQFF.

V and J are TRBV3-1 and TRBJ2-7; 11 bases fit TRBD2. Losses at the gene ends were 2 bases for V and 4 bases for J; bases not matched to a gene: 7. CDR3 size: 16 residues. Per germline, CDR1 LGHDT and CDR2 YNNKEL (reference sequence). The CDR3 DNA follows: TGTGCCAGCAGCCAACCCTGGACTAGCGGGTTATACGAGCAGTACTTC. Translation gives CASSQPWTSGLYEQYF.

This clonotype was recorded a few times. The CDR3 spells CASSYKDTDTQYF. CDR3 bases: TGTGCCAGCAGTTATAAGGATACAGATACGCAGTATTTT. The chain recombines TRBV6-6 with TRBJ2-3; D is unclear. Germline loops: CDR1 MNHNY, CDR2 SVGAGI (reference sequence). The CDR3 covers 13 residues. V lost 3 bases and J lost 3, with 7 bases in between.

This clonotype occurred a few times. J is TRBJ1-1 and V is TRBV28; D possibly corresponds to TRBD1 (6 bases). Germline V CDR1 and CDR2: MDHEN, SYDVKM. Trimming took 10 bases from V and 0 from J, leaving 27 bases between them. The CDR3 loop spans 18 amino acids. CDR3 residues: CATTSPRVRDKLNTEAFF. CDR3 coding DNA: TGTGCCACCACCTCCCCCCGGGTTCGGGACAAATTGAACACTGAAGCTTTCTTT.

Ten or more counts support this clonotype. The rearrangement joins TRBV5-1 to TRBJ1-5; D is undetermined. The CDR3 loop spans 14 amino acids. The ends were cut back, 4 bases at V and 2 bases at J, with 10 bases in the middle. CDR1 and CDR2 from the germline V gene are SGHRS and YFSETQ. The CDR3 here is CASSPGGGNQPQHF. The CDR3 nucleotides read TGCGCCAGCAGCCCGGGTGGGGGCAATCAGCCCCAGCATTTT.

This clonotype was counted only a few times. V and J are TRBV12-3 or TRBV12-4 and TRBJ2-5; 11 nucleotides line up with TRBD2. Losses at the gene ends were 3 bases for V and 1 base for J; bases not matched to a gene: 4. The CDR3 sequence is 16 residues long. The CDR3 nucleotides read TGTGCCAGCAGTTTGACGCTAGCGGGGGGCCAAGAGACCCAGTACTTC. It specifies CASSLTLAGGQETQYF.

The rearrangement uses TRBV7-8 and TRBJ1-1; 8 bases are shared with TRBD1. Germline assignment: CDR1 SGHVS and CDR2 FQNEAQ. The CDR3 extends over 17 amino acids. V dropped 1 base and J dropped 2; count of bases not matched to a gene: 9. This CDR3 is CASSLGRGLLYNTEAFF. In nucleotides, the CDR3 is TGTGCCAGCAGCTTAGGCAGGGGGCTTTTATATAACACTGAAGCTTTCTTT.

This clonotype has more than one count but fewer than ten. The rearrangement uses TRBV2 and TRBJ2-1; D perhaps matches TRBD2 (6 bases). The CDR3 has 16 residues. V was pared by 6 bases and J by 0 bases, with 15 bases between. The germline gives CDR1 SNHLY, CDR2 FYNNEI. CDR3 nucleotides: TGTGCCAGCAGCCTCGGGGGTGGAGCCTCCTACAATGAGCAGTTCTTC. Protein sequence: CASSLGGGASYNEQFF.

The chain employs TRBV11-2 and TRBJ2-4, with TRBD1 identical over 9 bases. Germline V gene sequence: CDR1 SGHAT, CDR2 FQNNGV. The CDR3 spans 18 residues. V dropped 3 bases and J dropped 0; count of bases not matched to a gene: 9. The DNA of the CDR3 is TGTGCCAGCAGCTTCTACAGGGGGCAGTTAATAGCCAAAAACATTCAGTACTTC. Protein sequence: CASSFYRGQLIAKNIQYF.

This rearrangement joins TRBV4-1 to TRBJ1-5, with a tentative D call TRBD1 (5 bases). Trimming took 4 bases from V and 6 from J, leaving 16 bases between them. Germline V gives CDR1 MGHRA, CDR2 YSYEKL. The CDR3 has 15 residues. The CDR3 is CASSLAQGSGQPQHF. In nucleotides, the CDR3 is TGCGCCAGCAGCCTTGCTCAGGGCTCGGGTCAGCCCCAGCATTTT.

This clonotype was seen a few times. The chain carries TRBV20-1 and TRBJ1-2, with no clear D. The CDR3 contains 13 residues. The V and J ends lost 0 bases and 2 bases respectively, with 7 bases between them. Germline assignment: CDR1 DFQATT and CDR2 SNEGSKA (reference sequence). The CDR3 loop reads CSARDPLNYGYTF. As DNA, the CDR3 is TGCAGTGCTAGAGATCCCCTAAACTATGGCTACACCTTC.

The chain carries TRBV27 and TRBJ2-7; D might be TRBD1 or TRBD2, each matching 5 bases. Looked up from germline, CDR1 is MNHEY and CDR2 is SMNVEV (reference sequence). The V end lost 1 base, the J end lost 6 bases, and 13 bases lay between the germline ends. The CDR3 has 14 residues. CDR3 in DNA: TGTGCCAGCAGTTTATACGCCCGGGACCCCGAGCAGTACTTC. Protein: CASSLYARDPEQYF.

This clonotype was seen a few times. This chain uses TRBV6-5 with TRBJ2-1; tentatively, D is TRBD2 (5 bases). V shed 2 bases and J shed 9 bases, with 11 bases lying between them. Per germline, CDR1 MNHEY and CDR2 SVGAGI. This CDR3 has 13 residues. CDR3 in DNA: TGTGCCAGCAGTTACACGGGATCGGGTGAGCAGTTCTTC. Encoded protein: CASSYTGSGEQFF.

This chain uses TRBV24-1 with TRBJ1-5, with a weak D call TRBD1 (5 bases). This CDR3 contains 13 residues. Germline V gives CDR1 KGHDR, CDR2 SFDVKD. Deletions cut 11 bases from V and 0 bases from J, with 10 bases between. In DNA, the CDR3 is TGTGCCAGCAGACAGCCTAGCAATCAGCCCCAGCATTTT. Its protein product is CASRQPSNQPQHF.

The chain links TRBV9 to TRBJ2-1; 12 nucleotides agree with TRBD2. The CDR3 contains 15 residues. Germline V gene data show CDR1 as SGDLS and CDR2 as YYNGEE. Losses at the gene ends were 4 bases for V and 7 bases for J; bases not matched to a gene: 6. Here the CDR3 DNA reads TGTGCCAGCAGCCTGACTAGCGGGAGAGATAATGAGCAGTTCTTC. Translating it yields CASSLTSGRDNEQFF.